This T cell receptor (beta chain) was documented in a study of T cell repertoires in cytomegalovirus infection. Whole-study context: Based on public TCR beta signatures, there were indications of CMV infection and of a matching HLA type.

TCRdb recomputed calls from the reads with MiXCR, one row per CDR3 protein. The table includes around 800,000 distinct CDR3 sequences, roughly 33% detected once. The CDR3 spans 17 residues. Germline assignment: CDR1 LNHDA and CDR2 SQIVND (reference sequence). The junction had 11 bases not matched to a gene; V was cut back by 6 bases and J by 0 bases. Points on this clonotype: Its antigen is not identified.

The sample consisted of cultured CD8+ T cells from PBMCs, taken from culture after CMV antigen stimulation. The chain combines TRBV19 with TRBJ1-1; 9 bases match TRBD1. This clonotype originated in a human donor in good health (CMV status not recorded). Some clones in this sample may be carry-over from other donors' samples. The DNA for the CDR3 is TGTGCCAGTAGCCCCTGGACAGGGGCCCGACTGAACACTGAAGCTTTCTTT. Amino acids: CASSPWTGARLNTEAFF.